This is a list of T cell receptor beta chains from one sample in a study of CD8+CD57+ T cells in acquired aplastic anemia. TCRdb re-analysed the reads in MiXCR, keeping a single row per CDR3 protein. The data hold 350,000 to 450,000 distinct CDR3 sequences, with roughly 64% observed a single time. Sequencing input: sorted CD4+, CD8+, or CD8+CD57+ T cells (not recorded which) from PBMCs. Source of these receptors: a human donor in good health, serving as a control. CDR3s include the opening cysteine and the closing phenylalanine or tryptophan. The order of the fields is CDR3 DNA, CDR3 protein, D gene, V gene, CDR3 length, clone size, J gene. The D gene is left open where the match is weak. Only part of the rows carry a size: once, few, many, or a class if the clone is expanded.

DNA: TGCAGCGTTGAACAAGGAGGGCCTGGAAACACCATATATTTT; CDR3: CSVEQGGPGNTIYF; D: .; V: TRBV29-1; length: 14; size: .; J: TRBJ1-3
DNA: TGCAGTGCCAGAGGAGGGGCGAGGTCGTACACAGATACGCAGTATTTT; CDR3: CSARGGARSYTDTQYF; D: .; V: TRBV20-1; length: 16; size: once; J: TRBJ2-3
DNA: TGCAGTGCTAGGAGCAGAGCGAACACCGGGGAGCTGTTTTTT; CDR3: CSARSRANTGELFF; D: .; V: TRBV20-1; length: 14; size: many; J: TRBJ2-2
DNA: TGTGCCAGCAGCTTCGGGGGTGGGCCATCTGGTGAAAAATACTTC; CDR3: CASSFGGGPSGEKYF; D: .; V: TRBV7-2; length: 15; size: .; J: TRBJ2-7
DNA: TGTGCCAGCACCACAGGGTCCTCTGGGGCCAACGTCCTGACTTTC; CDR3: CASTTGSSGANVLTF; D: .; V: TRBV2; length: 15; size: many; J: TRBJ2-6
DNA: TGTGCCAGCAGCTTCCAGGGTCTGAGCACTGAAGCTTTCTTT; CDR3: CASSFQGLSTEAFF; D: .; V: TRBV5-6; length: 14; size: .; J: TRBJ1-1
DNA: TGCAGTGCAATGACAGGGAATCAGCCCCAGCATTTT; CDR3: CSAMTGNQPQHF; D: TRBD1; V: TRBV20-1; length: 12; size: .; J: TRBJ1-5
DNA: TGTGCCAGCAGCGTCTCGGCTAGCGGGGAAGTTGAGATCTTT; CDR3: CASSVSASGEVEIF; D: .; V: TRBV9; length: 14; size: .; J: TRBJ1-1
DNA: TGCGCCAGCAGCTTGGCCCGTGGTGGCTACTCACCCCTCCACTTT; CDR3: CASSLARGGYSPLHF; D: .; V: TRBV7-2; length: 15; size: .; J: TRBJ1-6
DNA: TGCAGTGCTAGATCCACAGATACGCAGTATTTT; CDR3: CSARSTDTQYF; D: .; V: TRBV20-1; length: 11; size: once; J: TRBJ2-3
DNA: TGTGCCAGCAGCCGGACCACAGGGACTAATGAAAAACTGTTTTTT; CDR3: CASSRTTGTNEKLFF; D: .; V: TRBV6-5; length: 15; size: many; J: TRBJ1-4
DNA: TGTGCCTGGAGTTCCCAGGGGGAGACCCAGTACTTC; CDR3: CAWSSQGETQYF; D: .; V: TRBV30; length: 12; size: many; J: TRBJ2-5
DNA: TGTGCCACCAGTGATTGGAGAGGAGATACGCAGTATTTT; CDR3: CATSDWRGDTQYF; D: .; V: TRBV24-1; length: 13; size: few; J: TRBJ2-3
DNA: TGTGCCAGCAGCTTTGACAGGGGGCCGGGTGGCTACACCTTC; CDR3: CASSFDRGPGGYTF; D: TRBD1; V: TRBV7-2; length: 14; size: many; J: TRBJ1-2
DNA: TGTGCCAGCCGCAGGACTAGCGGGTACACCGGGGAGCTGTTTTTT; CDR3: CASRRTSGYTGELFF; D: TRBD2; V: TRBV7-2; length: 15; size: many; J: TRBJ2-2
DNA: TGTGCCAGCAGGACCCAATTAGGAAACACCATATATTTT; CDR3: CASRTQLGNTIYF; D: .; V: TRBV7-2; length: 13; size: .; J: TRBJ1-3
DNA: TGCGCCAGCAGTGGTGGCTACCTTTCCGACACAGATACGCAGTATTTT; CDR3: CASSGGYLSDTDTQYF; D: .; V: TRBV10-2; length: 16; size: many; J: TRBJ2-3
DNA: TGTGCCATCAGTGATAGGGACAGGAACACTGAAGCTTTCTTT; CDR3: CAISDRDRNTEAFF; D: TRBD1; V: TRBV10-3; length: 14; size: .; J: TRBJ1-1
DNA: .; CDR3: CASSIAGTATPSVF; D: .; V: TRBV19; length: 14; size: .; J: TRBJ1-1
DNA: TGTGCCAGTAGCCCCGGTTTTTTAGATACGCAGTATTTT; CDR3: CASSPGFLDTQYF; D: .; V: TRBV19; length: 13; size: few; J: TRBJ2-3
DNA: TGTGCCAGTAGCCTAGGGGACGTCTCTGGGGCAAACGTCCTGACTTTC; CDR3: CASSLGDVSGANVLTF; D: .; V: TRBV7-8; length: 16; size: .; J: TRBJ2-6
DNA: TGCGCCAGCAGCGTGGCCGCGGAGGGGGACAAGGAGACCCAGTACTTC; CDR3: CASSVAAEGDKETQYF; D: .; V: TRBV5-1; length: 16; size: .; J: TRBJ2-5
DNA: TGCAGTGCTGGCCGCACAGGGAATAATCAGCCCCAGCATTTT; CDR3: CSAGRTGNNQPQHF; D: .; V: TRBV20-1; length: 14; size: .; J: TRBJ1-5
DNA: TGTGCCAGCAGCCAATTTGGGGGGCGCCGCGAAGATCCGCAGTATTTT; CDR3: CASSQFGGRREDPQYF; D: .; V: TRBV7-2; length: 16; size: .; J: TRBJ2-3
DNA: TGTGCCAGCAGCCCTAGGACAGCTAATGAAGCTTTCTTT; CDR3: CASSPRTANEAFF; D: .; V: TRBV7-3; length: 13; size: many; J: TRBJ1-1